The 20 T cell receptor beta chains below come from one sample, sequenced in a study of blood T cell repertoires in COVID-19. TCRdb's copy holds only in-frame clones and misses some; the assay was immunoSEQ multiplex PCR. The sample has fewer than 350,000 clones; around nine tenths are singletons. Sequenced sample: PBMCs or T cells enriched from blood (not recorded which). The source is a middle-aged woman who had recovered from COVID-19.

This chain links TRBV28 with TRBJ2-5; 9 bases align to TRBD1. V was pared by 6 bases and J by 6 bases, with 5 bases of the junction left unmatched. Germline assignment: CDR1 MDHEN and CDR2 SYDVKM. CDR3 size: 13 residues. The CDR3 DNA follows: TGTGCCAGCAGACAGGGGGCTGTAAAGACCCAGTACTTC. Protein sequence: CASRQGAVKTQYF.

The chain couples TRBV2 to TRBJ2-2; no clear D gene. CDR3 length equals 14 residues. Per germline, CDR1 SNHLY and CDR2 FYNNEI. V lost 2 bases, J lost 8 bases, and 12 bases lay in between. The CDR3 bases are TGTGCCAGCAGTGAATGGGCGTCACCTGGGGAGCTGTTTTTT. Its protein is CASSEWASPGELFF.

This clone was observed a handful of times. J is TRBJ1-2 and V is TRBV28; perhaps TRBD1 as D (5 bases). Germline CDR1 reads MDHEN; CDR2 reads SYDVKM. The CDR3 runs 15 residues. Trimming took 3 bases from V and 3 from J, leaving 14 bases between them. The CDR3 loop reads CASSFGTRGYYGYTF. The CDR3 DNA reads TGTGCCAGCAGTTTCGGCACTCGGGGGTACTATGGCTACACCTTC.

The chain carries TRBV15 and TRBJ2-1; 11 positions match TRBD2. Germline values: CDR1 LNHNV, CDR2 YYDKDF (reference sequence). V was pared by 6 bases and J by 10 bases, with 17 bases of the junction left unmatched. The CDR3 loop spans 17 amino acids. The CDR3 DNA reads TGTGCCACCAGAAATCACGCTCGATTAGCGGGAGGGAGCGAGCAGTTCTTC. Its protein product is CATRNHARLAGGSEQFF.

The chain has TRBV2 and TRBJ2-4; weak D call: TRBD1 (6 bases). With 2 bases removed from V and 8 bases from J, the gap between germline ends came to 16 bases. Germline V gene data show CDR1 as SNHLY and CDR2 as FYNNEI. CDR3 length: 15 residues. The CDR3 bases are TGTGCCAGCAGTGAATTATGGGGGCACGTGGACATTCAGTACTTC. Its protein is CASSELWGHVDIQYF.

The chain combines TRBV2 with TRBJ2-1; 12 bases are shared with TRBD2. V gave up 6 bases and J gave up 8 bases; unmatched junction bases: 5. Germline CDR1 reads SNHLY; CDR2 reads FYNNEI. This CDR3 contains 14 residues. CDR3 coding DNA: TGTGCCAGCAGAGGACTAGCGGGATACCATGAGCAGTTCTTC. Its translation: CASRGLAGYHEQFF.

Here the CDR3 reads CASSLAGTGGPPQHF. CDR3 in DNA: TGTGCCAGCAGCCTAGCCGGGACAGGCGGCCCTCCCCAGCATTTT. The rearrangement uses TRBV4-2 and TRBJ1-5; 8 positions match TRBD1. The V segment lost 4 bases and the J segment 10 bases; nucleotides outside the gene matches: 12. Germline V CDR1 and CDR2: LGHNA, YNFKEQ. CDR3 size: 15 residues.

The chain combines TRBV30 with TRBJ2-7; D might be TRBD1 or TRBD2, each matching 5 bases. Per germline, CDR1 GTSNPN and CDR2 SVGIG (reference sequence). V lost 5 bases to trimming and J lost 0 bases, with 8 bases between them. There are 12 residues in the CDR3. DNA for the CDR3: TGTGCCTGGGAGGGGCACTCCTACGAGCAGTACTTC. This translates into CAWEGHSYEQYF.

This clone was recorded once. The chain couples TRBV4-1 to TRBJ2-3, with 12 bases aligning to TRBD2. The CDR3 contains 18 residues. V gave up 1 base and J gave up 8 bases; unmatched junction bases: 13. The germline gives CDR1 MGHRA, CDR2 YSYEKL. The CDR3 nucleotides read TGCGCCAGCAGCCAAGGGGTTGGACTAGCGGGAAGGAGGGTTACGCAGTATTTT. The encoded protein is CASSQGVGLAGRRVTQYF.

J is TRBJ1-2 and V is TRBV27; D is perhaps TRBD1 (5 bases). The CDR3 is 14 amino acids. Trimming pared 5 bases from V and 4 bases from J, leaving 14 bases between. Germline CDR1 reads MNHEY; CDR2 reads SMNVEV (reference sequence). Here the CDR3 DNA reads TGTGCCAGCAGTCCCTGGACCGGGGGCTATGGCTACACCTTC. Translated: CASSPWTGGYGYTF.

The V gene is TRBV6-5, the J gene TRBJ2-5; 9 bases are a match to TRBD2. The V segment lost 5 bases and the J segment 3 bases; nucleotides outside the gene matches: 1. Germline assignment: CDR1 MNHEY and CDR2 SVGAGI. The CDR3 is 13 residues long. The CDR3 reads CASSRLAEETQYF. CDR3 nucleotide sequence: TGTGCCAGCAGTAGACTAGCGGAAGAGACCCAGTACTTC.

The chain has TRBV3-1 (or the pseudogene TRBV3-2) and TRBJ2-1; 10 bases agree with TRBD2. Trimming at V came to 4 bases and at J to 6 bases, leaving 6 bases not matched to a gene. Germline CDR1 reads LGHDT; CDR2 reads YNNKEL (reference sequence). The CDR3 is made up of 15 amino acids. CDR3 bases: TGTGCCAGCAGCCGGTGGAGCGGGAGGGCCAATGAGCAGTTCTTC. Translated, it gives CASSRWSGRANEQFF.

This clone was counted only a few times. The CDR3 DNA sequence: TGTGCCAGCAGCTTACTGGGACAGGGGGACTTCTATGGCTACACCTTC. Its translation is CASSLLGQGDFYGYTF. This rearrangement joins TRBV7-2 to TRBJ1-2; 11 nucleotides align to TRBD1. With V trimmed by 2 bases and J by 4 bases, 6 bases remained unmatched. The germline V gene encodes CDR1 SGHTA and CDR2 FQGNSA. The length of the CDR3 is 16 residues.

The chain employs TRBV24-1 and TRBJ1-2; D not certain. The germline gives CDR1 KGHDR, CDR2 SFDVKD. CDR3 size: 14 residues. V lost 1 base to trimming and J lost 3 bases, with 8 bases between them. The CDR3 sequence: CATSDFSGDYGYTF. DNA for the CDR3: TGTGCCACCAGTGATTTTTCCGGGGACTATGGCTACACCTTC.

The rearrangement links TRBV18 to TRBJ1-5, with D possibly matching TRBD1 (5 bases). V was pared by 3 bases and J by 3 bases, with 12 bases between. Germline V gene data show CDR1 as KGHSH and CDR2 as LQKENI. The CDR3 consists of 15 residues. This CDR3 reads CASSPDRQPNQPQHF. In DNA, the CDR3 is TGTGCCAGCTCACCCGATCGACAGCCCAATCAGCCCCAGCATTTT.

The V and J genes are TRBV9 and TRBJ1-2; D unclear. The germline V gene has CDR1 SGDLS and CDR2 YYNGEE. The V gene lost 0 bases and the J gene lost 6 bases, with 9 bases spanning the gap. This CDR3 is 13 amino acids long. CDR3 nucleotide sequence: TGTGCCAGCAGCGTAGGAGGGAGGAATGGCTACACCTTC. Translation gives CASSVGGRNGYTF.

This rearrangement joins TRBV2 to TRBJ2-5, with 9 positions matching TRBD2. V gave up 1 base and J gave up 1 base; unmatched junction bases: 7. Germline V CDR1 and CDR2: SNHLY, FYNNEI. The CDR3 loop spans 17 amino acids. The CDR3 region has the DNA TGTGCCAGCAGTGAAGGGGGGCTAGCGGGATCCCAAGAGACCCAGTACTTC. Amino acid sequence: CASSEGGLAGSQETQYF. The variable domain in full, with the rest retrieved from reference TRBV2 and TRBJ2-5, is EPEVTQTPSHQVTQMGQEVILRCVPISNHLYFYWYRQILGQKVEFLVSFYNNEISEKSEIFDDQFSVERPDGSNFTLKIRSTKLEDSAMYFCASSEGGLAGSQETQYFGPGTRLLVL.

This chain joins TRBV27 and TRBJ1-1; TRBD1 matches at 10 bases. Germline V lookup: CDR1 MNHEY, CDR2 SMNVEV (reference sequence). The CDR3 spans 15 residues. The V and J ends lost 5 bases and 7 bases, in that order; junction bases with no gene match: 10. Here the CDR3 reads CASSQRDRGPYEAFF. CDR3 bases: TGTGCCAGCAGTCAACGGGACAGGGGCCCGTATGAAGCTTTCTTT.

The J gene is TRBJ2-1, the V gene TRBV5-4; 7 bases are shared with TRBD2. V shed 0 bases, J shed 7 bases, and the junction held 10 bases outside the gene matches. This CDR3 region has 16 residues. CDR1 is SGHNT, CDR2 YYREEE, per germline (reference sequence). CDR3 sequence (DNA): TGTGCCAGCAGCTTGGAACCAGCGGGATTAGGTAATGAGCAGTTCTTC. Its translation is CASSLEPAGLGNEQFF.

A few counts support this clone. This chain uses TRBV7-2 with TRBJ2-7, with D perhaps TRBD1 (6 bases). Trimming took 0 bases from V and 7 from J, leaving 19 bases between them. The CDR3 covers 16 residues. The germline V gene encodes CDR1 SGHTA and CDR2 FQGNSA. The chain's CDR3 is CASSLAHQGIPLEQYF. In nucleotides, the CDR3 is TGTGCCAGCAGCTTAGCGCACCAGGGGATCCCCCTGGAGCAGTACTTC. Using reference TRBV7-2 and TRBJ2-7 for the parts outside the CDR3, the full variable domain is GAGVSQSPSNKVTEKGKDVELRCDPISGHTALYWYRQSLGQGLEFLIYFQGNSAPDKSGLPSDRFSAERTGGSVSTLTIQRTQQEDSAVYLCASSLAHQGIPLEQYFGPGTRLTVT.